The 21 T cell receptor beta chains reported below all come from one sample, sequenced in a study of CD8 T cells in Susac syndrome. The RNA, about 0.45 to 1 ug, was put through reverse transcription using random hexamers. In TCRdb, the immunoSEQ multiplex PCR reads were re-called with MiXCR into one record per CDR3 protein. This table holds approximately 210,000 distinct CDR3 sequences, around 96% found once. The sample consisted of CD4+ T cells from PBMCs. Source of these receptors: a human donor with multiple sclerosis.

This chain uses TRBV20-1 with TRBJ2-7; 9 bases are a match to TRBD1. The germline V gene encodes CDR1 DFQATT and CDR2 SNEGSKA (reference sequence). With 1 base clipped from V and 5 bases from J, the junction kept 6 bases outside the gene matches. This CDR3 comprises 14 residues. CDR3 sequence: CSARAWTGAHEQYF. The CDR3 nucleotides read TGCAGTGCTAGAGCGTGGACAGGGGCACACGAGCAGTACTTC.

The genes are TRBV4-1 and TRBJ2-7; D ambiguous. V was cut by 4 bases and J by 7 bases, with 8 bases left in between. This CDR3 is built from 11 residues. Germline lookup yields CDR1 MGHRA and CDR2 YSYEKL. Written as DNA, the CDR3 is TGCGCCAGCAGCCCCGGTCAGGAGCAGTACTTC. The encoded protein is CASSPGQEQYF.

V and J are TRBV10-3 and TRBJ2-7; 8 nucleotides match TRBD2. The V and J ends lost 8 bases and 6 bases, in that order; junction bases with no gene match: 3. Germline lookup yields CDR1 ENHRY and CDR2 SYGVKD. The CDR3 runs 11 residues. The CDR3 is CAIARGGEQYF. The DNA of the CDR3 is TGTGCCATCGCCCGGGGGGGCGAGCAGTACTTC.

The V call is TRBV18, the J call TRBJ2-1, with D possibly TRBD2 on 5 matching bases. Germline V gene lookup returns CDR1 KGHSH and CDR2 LQKENI. The CDR3 loop spans 16 amino acids. Trimming removed 2 bases at V and 5 bases at J, with 16 bases between. The CDR3 reads CASSPFPPTRNNEQFF. The CDR3 DNA reads as TGTGCCAGCTCACCATTTCCACCCACTAGAAACAATGAGCAGTTCTTC.

Only one count was recorded for this clonotype. CDR3 nucleotides: TGTGCCAGCAGCCTAACTAGCGGGAGCATTCCGGAGCAGTTCTTC. This codes for CASSLTSGSIPEQFF. The rearrangement joins TRBV3-1 to TRBJ2-1, with 11 positions matching TRBD2. With V trimmed by 4 bases and J by 10 bases, 9 bases remained unmatched. This CDR3 is 15 amino acids long. Germline V gene sequence: CDR1 LGHDT, CDR2 YNNKEL (reference sequence).

J is TRBJ1-1 and V is TRBV18, with 7 nucleotides matching TRBD1. Trimming removed 3 bases from V and 0 bases from J; junction bases left unmatched: 7. From germline, CDR1 is KGHSH and CDR2 LQKENI. The CDR3 consists of 16 residues. CDR3 region: CASSPPQGGMNTEAFF. For the CDR3, the DNA is TGTGCCAGCTCACCGCCCCAGGGGGGTATGAACACTGAAGCTTTCTTT. The full variable domain, its missing parts supplied by reference TRBV18 and TRBJ1-1, is NAGVMQNPRHLVRRRGQEARLRCSPMKGHSHVYWYRQLPEEGLKFMVYLQKENIIDESGMPKERFSAEFPKEGPSILRIQQVVRGDSAAYFCASSPPQGGMNTEAFFGQGTRLTVV.

This clonotype has only one observation. The chain couples TRBV30 to TRBJ1-5; 7 nucleotides match TRBD1. Germline CDR1 GTSNPN, CDR2 SVGIG (reference sequence). The J segment lost 2 bases and the V segment lost 0 bases, leaving 1 base of the junction unmatched. CDR3 length: 14 amino acids. CDR3 in amino acids: CAWSVQGGNQPQHF. The CDR3 nucleotides are TGTGCCTGGAGTGTGCAGGGGGGCAATCAGCCCCAGCATTTT.

The chain joins TRBV5-4 to TRBJ2-7; D may match TRBD1 or TRBD2 (5 bases each). The CDR3 runs to 15 residues. Germline loops: CDR1 SGHNT, CDR2 YYREEE (reference sequence). Trimming left V 3 bases short and J 1 base short, with 14 bases between. The CDR3 sequence: CASSSGDRGSYEQYF. Here the CDR3 DNA reads TGTGCCAGCAGCTCCGGGGACCGAGGGTCCTACGAGCAGTACTTC.

The genes are TRBV3-1 and TRBJ2-3; TRBD2 matches at 11 bases. CDR3 length equals 17 residues. The trim removed 1 base at V and 9 bases at J, leaving 12 bases unmatched. Germline CDR1 LGHDT, CDR2 YNNKEL (reference sequence). CDR3 amino acids: CASSQATSGRHLGTQYF. The CDR3 DNA follows: TGTGCCAGCAGCCAAGCCACTAGCGGGAGACATCTGGGGACGCAGTATTTT.

The chain carries TRBV29-1 and TRBJ2-3, with 9 bases matching TRBD2. Trimming cost V 4 bases and J 2 bases; bases outside gene matches: 1. Germline CDR1 and CDR2: SQVTM and ANQGSEA. This CDR3 has 13 residues. The CDR3 DNA sequence: TGCAGCGTTGGCGGGAGGGTCACAGATACGCAGTATTTT. Protein sequence: CSVGGRVTDTQYF.

V is TRBV25-1 and J is TRBJ2-7, with D uncertain. This CDR3 region has 15 residues. Trimming left V 4 bases short and J 1 base short, with 14 bases between. CDR1 is MGHDK, CDR2 SYGVNS, per germline. This chain's CDR3 is CASSAPGVLSYEQYF. CDR3 coding DNA: TGTGCCAGCAGTGCACCAGGCGTTTTATCCTACGAGCAGTACTTC.

V is TRBV7-9 and J is TRBJ1-4, with 7 bases aligning to TRBD1. The germline CDR1 and CDR2 sequences are SEHNR and FQNEAQ (reference sequence). The CDR3 sequence is 16 residues long. With V trimmed by 4 bases and J by 4 bases, 9 bases remained unmatched. The CDR3 region is CASSSPPGQNNEKLFF. CDR3 DNA: TGTGCCAGCAGCTCCCCCCCGGGACAGAATAATGAAAAACTGTTTTTT. The whole variable domain, remainder taken from reference TRBV7-9 and TRBJ1-4, is DTGVSQNPRHKITKRGQNVTFRCDPISEHNRLYWYRQTLGQGPEFLTYFQNEAQLEKSRLLSDRFSAERPKGSFSTLEIQRTEQGDSAMYLCASSSPPGQNNEKLFFGSGTQLSVL.

The genes are TRBV2 and TRBJ1-2; 8 positions match TRBD1. CDR1 is SNHLY, CDR2 FYNNEI, per germline. This CDR3 is built from 14 residues. The trim removed 5 bases at V and 8 bases at J, leaving 10 bases unmatched. CDR3 sequence reads: CASSPGGTGYGYTF. CDR3 in DNA: TGTGCCAGCAGTCCCGGCGGGACAGGCTACGGCTACACCTTC. Combining the CDR3 with reference TRBV2 and TRBJ1-2 gives the whole variable domain EPEVTQTPSHQVTQMGQEVILRCVPISNHLYFYWYRQILGQKVEFLVSFYNNEISEKSEIFDDQFSVERPDGSNFTLKIRSTKLEDSAMYFCASSPGGTGYGYTFGSGTRLTVV.

The chain has TRBV28 and TRBJ1-2; D not certain. CDR3 length: 13 amino acids. Germline V CDR1 and CDR2: MDHEN, SYDVKM. V lost 5 bases and J lost 4, with 11 bases in between. The CDR3 here is CASSAGRVYGYTF. The CDR3 DNA reads TGTGCCAGCAGTGCCGGACGGGTCTATGGCTACACCTTC.

CDR3 residues: CASSPLSSGRAFANEQFF. CDR3 in DNA: TGTGCCAGCAGTCCGCTTTCCAGCGGGAGGGCCTTTGCAAATGAGCAGTTCTTC. The V and J genes are TRBV12-3 or TRBV12-4 and TRBJ2-1; 10 bases match TRBD2. V was clipped by 5 bases and J by 7 bases; unmatched bases: 17. The CDR3 loop spans 18 amino acids.

The V call is TRBV6-4, the J call TRBJ1-1; unclear D gene. Trimming left V 4 bases short and J 1 base short, with 7 bases between. The CDR3 totals 13 residues. Looked up from germline, CDR1 is MRHNA and CDR2 is SNTAGT. The CDR3 here is CASSAGSNTEAFF. The DNA for the CDR3 is TGTGCCAGCAGTGCCGGGTCGAACACTGAAGCTTTCTTT.

The V call is TRBV7-2, the J call TRBJ2-7; 10 positions match TRBD2. Germline CDR1 and CDR2: SGHTA and FQGNSA. The CDR3 loop spans 15 amino acids. With 2 bases clipped from V and 3 bases from J, the junction kept 4 bases outside the gene matches. The CDR3 loop is CASSLTSGEDYEQYF. The CDR3 DNA sequence: TGTGCCAGCAGCTTAACTAGCGGGGAGGACTACGAGCAGTACTTC.

This sequence joins TRBV20-1 and TRBJ2-5; the D gene is possibly TRBD1 (5 bases). There are 12 residues in the CDR3. Trimming stripped 6 bases from V and 5 bases from J, with 13 bases between. CDR1 DFQATT and CDR2 SNEGSKA come from the germline V gene (reference sequence). The DNA for the CDR3 is TGCAGTGCCACAGAACCAGGGGAGACCCAGTACTTC. Protein sequence: CSATEPGETQYF.

The chain couples TRBV20-1 to TRBJ2-1; 9 bases fit TRBD2. The J segment lost 1 base and the V segment lost 6 bases, leaving 10 bases of the junction unmatched. The germline gives CDR1 DFQATT, CDR2 SNEGSKA (reference sequence). There are 16 residues in the CDR3. The CDR3 sequence is CSARTSDQNSYNEQFF. As DNA, the CDR3 is TGCAGTGCCCGGACTAGCGACCAAAATTCCTACAATGAGCAGTTCTTC.

The CDR3 sequence is CASGLGQGYGYTF. As DNA, the CDR3 is TGTGCCAGTGGCCTGGGACAGGGCTATGGCTACACCTTC. J is TRBJ1-2 and V is TRBV19; TRBD1 matches at 9 bases. J gave up 4 bases and V 8 bases, and 5 bases lay outside the gene matches. CDR1 and CDR2 from the germline V gene are LNHDA and SQIVND (reference sequence). CDR3 length: 13 residues.

V is TRBV5-1 and J is TRBJ2-1; 8 bases line up with TRBD2. Germline V gene sequence: CDR1 SGHRS, CDR2 YFSETQ. The CDR3 is made up of 15 amino acids. The junction had 4 bases not matched to a gene; V was cut back by 1 base and J by 4 bases. CDR3 protein: CASSLYGGRYNEQFF. The CDR3 DNA reads TGCGCCAGCAGCTTGTATGGCGGGAGGTACAATGAGCAGTTCTTC.